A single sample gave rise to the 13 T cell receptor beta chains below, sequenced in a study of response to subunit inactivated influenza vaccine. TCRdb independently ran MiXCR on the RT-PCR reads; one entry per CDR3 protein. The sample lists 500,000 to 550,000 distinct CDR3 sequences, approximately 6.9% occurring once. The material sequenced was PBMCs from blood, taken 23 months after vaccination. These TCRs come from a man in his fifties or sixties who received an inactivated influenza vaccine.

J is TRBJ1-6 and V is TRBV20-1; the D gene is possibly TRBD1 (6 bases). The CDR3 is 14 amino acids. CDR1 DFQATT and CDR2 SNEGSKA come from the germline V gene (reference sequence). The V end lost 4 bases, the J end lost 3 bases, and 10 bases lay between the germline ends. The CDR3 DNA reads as TGCAGTGCTACCGGACAGAGCTATAATTCACCCCTCCACTTT. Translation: CSATGQSYNSPLHF.

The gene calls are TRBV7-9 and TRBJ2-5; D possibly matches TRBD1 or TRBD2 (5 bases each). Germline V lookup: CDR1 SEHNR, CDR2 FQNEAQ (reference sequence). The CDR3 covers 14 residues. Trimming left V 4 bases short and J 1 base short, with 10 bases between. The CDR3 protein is CASSSWGPQETQYF. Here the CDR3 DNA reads TGTGCCAGCAGCTCCTGGGGACCCCAAGAGACCCAGTACTTC.

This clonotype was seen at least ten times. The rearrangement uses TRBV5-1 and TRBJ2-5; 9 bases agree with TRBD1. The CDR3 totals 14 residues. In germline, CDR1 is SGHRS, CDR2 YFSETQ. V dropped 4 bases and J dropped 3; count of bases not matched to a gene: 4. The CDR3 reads CASSVGQGKETQYF. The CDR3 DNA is TGCGCCAGCAGCGTGGGACAGGGTAAAGAGACCCAGTACTTC.

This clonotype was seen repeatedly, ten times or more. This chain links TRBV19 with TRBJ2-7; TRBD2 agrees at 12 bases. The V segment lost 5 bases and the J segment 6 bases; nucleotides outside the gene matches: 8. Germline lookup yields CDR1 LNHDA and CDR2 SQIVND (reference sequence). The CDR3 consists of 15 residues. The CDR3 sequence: CASSLRTSGVREQYF. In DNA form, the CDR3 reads TGTGCCAGTAGTCTCCGGACTAGCGGGGTGCGCGAGCAGTACTTC.

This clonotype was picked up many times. CDR3 coding DNA: TGCGCCAGCAGCTTGGAGGTGGGTTCGAACACTGAAGCTTTCTTT. Protein: CASSLEVGSNTEAFF. The V call is TRBV5-1, the J call TRBJ1-1; the D is unclear. Germline-derived CDR1 and CDR2 are SGHRS and YFSETQ. The CDR3 is made up of 15 amino acids. With 0 bases removed from V and 1 base from J, the gap between germline ends came to 10 bases.

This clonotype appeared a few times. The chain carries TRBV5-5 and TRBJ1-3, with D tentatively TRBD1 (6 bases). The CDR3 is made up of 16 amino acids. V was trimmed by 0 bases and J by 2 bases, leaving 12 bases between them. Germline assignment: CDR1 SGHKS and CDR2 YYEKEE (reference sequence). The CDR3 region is CASSLAVAGAGNTIYF. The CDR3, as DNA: TGTGCCAGCAGCTTGGCCGTGGCAGGGGCTGGAAACACCATATATTTT.

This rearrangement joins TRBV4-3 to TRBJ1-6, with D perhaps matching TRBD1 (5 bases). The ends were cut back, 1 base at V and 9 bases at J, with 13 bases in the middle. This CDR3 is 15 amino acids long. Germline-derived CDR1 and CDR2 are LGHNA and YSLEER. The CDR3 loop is CASSQGRDTGSPLHF. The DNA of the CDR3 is TGCGCCAGCAGCCAAGGCAGGGATACCGGTTCACCCCTCCACTTT.

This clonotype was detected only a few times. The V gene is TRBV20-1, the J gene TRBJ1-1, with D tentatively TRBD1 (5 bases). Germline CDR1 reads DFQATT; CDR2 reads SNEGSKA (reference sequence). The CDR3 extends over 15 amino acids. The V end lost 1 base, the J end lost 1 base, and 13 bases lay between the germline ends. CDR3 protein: CSARGMGGRNTEAFF. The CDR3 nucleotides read TGCAGTGCTAGAGGAATGGGGGGTCGGAACACTGAAGCTTTCTTT.

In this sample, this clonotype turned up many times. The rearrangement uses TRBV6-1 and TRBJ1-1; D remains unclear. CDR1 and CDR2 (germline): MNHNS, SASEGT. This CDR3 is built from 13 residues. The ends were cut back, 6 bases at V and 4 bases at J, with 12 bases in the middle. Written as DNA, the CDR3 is TGTGCCAGCAGAAATAACATGGTCACTGAAGCTTTCTTT. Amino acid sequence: CASRNNMVTEAFF.

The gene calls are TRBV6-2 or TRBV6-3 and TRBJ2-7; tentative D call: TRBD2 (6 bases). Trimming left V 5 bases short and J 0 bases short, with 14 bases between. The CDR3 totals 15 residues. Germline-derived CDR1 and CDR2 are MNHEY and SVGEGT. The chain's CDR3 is CASSRDGGYSYEQYF. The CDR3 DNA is TGTGCCAGCAGTAGGGACGGGGGATACTCCTACGAGCAGTACTTC.

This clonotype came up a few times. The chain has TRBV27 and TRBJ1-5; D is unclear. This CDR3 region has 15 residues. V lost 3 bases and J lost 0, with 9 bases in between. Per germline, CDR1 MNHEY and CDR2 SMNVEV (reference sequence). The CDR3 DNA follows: TGTGCCAGCAGTTTTGGTCTGAATAGCAATCAGCCCCAGCATTTT. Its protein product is CASSFGLNSNQPQHF.

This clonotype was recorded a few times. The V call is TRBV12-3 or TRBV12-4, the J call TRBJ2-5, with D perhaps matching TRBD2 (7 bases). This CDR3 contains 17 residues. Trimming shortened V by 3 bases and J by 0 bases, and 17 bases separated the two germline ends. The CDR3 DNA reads TGTGCCAGCAGTTTTTTGTCGGCGGGGGCAAACCAAGAGACCCAGTACTTC. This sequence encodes CASSFLSAGANQETQYF.

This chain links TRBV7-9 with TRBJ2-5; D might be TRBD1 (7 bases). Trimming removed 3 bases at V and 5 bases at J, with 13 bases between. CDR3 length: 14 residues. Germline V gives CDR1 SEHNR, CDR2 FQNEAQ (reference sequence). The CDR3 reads CASSFAGGPETQYF. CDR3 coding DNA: TGTGCCAGCAGCTTCGCAGGGGGGCCCGAGACCCAGTACTTC.